This TCR beta chain was retrieved from a study of cytomegalovirus exposure and HLA in healthy donors. Study results and caveats: Usually a TCR sequence was rare, but some public TCRs were found in many donors. TCR beta chain V- and J-gene trimming was linked, in a later analysis, to a missense variant in DCLRE1C.

Concerning this clone itself: As yet, its antigen is unknown.

Primers: 60 Vbeta forward and 13 Jbeta reverse. Using immunoSEQ multiplex PCR, the repertoire was profiled, and TCRdb retains in-frame clones only, with some absent. The data contain approximately 110,000 clones, 65% to 80% of them singletons. Nominally healthy donors were sampled, though unrecorded immune exposures were likely. The germline V and J ends were trimmed by 3 bases and 0 bases, with 10 bases remaining between them. Germline V CDR1 and CDR2: SGHRS, YFSETQ. This CDR3 comprises 14 residues. This sequence was found in a woman in her thirties or forties in good health and CMV-seronegative. The source material was PBMCs. The V call is TRBV5-1, the J call TRBJ2-7; weak D call: TRBD1 (6 bases). The DNA of the CDR3 is TGCGCCAGCAGCTGGGACATCTACTCCTACGAGCAGTACTTC. This encodes CASSWDIYSYEQYF.